This passage covers 24 T cell receptor beta chains from one sample sequenced in a study of blood T cell repertoires in COVID-19. The assay was immunoSEQ multiplex PCR, and TCRdb's table has in-frame clones only and misses some. The sample has about 220,000 clones, around 80% seen once. The sequencing sample was made of peripheral blood. The receptor set was obtained from a human donor in a cohort sampled during active COVID-19.

The V gene is TRBV2, the J gene TRBJ2-5; 8 bases are a match to TRBD1. The CDR3 is 14 amino acids. V lost 7 bases, J lost 5 bases, and 9 bases stayed unmatched. The V gene's germline CDR1 is SNHLY and CDR2 FYNNEI. The CDR3 DNA is TGTGCCAGCACTCCCCTGGACAGGGAGGAGACCCAGTACTTC. It codes for CASTPLDREETQYF.

The chain employs TRBV28 and TRBJ1-5; 9 positions match TRBD1. The CDR3 has 14 residues. With V trimmed by 5 bases and J by 4 bases, 3 bases remained unmatched. Germline lookup yields CDR1 MDHEN and CDR2 SYDVKM. The CDR3 region is CASSQGQGNQPQHF. In nucleotides, the CDR3 is TGTGCCAGCAGTCAAGGACAGGGGAATCAGCCCCAGCATTTT.

The rearrangement uses TRBV9 and TRBJ2-2; no clear D. Per the germline V gene, CDR1 is SGDLS and CDR2 is YYNGEE. The CDR3 is made up of 15 amino acids. V was shortened by 0 bases and J by 4 bases, with 10 bases between the two germline ends. This CDR3 is CASSVAQTGTGELFF. CDR3 coding DNA: TGTGCCAGCAGCGTAGCTCAGACGGGCACCGGGGAGCTGTTTTTT.

The V gene is TRBV18, the J gene TRBJ2-1; 8 bases are shared with TRBD2. This CDR3 spans 14 amino acids. In germline, CDR1 is KGHSH, CDR2 LQKENI. J lost 10 bases, V lost 2 bases, and 7 bases had no gene match. The CDR3 reads CASSPGSGSGEQFF. In DNA, the CDR3 is TGTGCCAGCTCACCAGGGAGCGGGAGTGGCGAGCAGTTCTTC. Filled out from reference TRBV18 and TRBJ2-1, the complete variable domain reads NAGVMQNPRHLVRRRGQEARLRCSPMKGHSHVYWYRQLPEEGLKFMVYLQKENIIDESGMPKERFSAEFPKEGPSILRIQQVVRGDSAAYFCASSPGSGSGEQFFGPGTRLTVL.

The CDR3 here is CASSPGTANTGELFF. The CDR3 region has the DNA TGTGCCAGCAGCCCCGGGACAGCCAACACCGGGGAGCTGTTTTTT. The J gene is TRBJ2-2, the V gene TRBV28; TRBD1 matches 7 bases. The CDR3 is 15 amino acids. CDR1 is MDHEN, CDR2 SYDVKM, per germline. V lost 6 bases, J lost 2 bases, and 6 bases stayed unmatched.

The chain has TRBV6-6 and TRBJ2-2; D not certain. Germline assignment: CDR1 MNHNY and CDR2 SVGAGI (reference sequence). V was shortened by 4 bases and J by 4 bases, with 4 bases between the two germline ends. The CDR3 is 12 amino acids. For the CDR3, the DNA is TGTGCCAGCAGTTCTCTCACCGGGGAGCTGTTTTTT. Its translation is CASSSLTGELFF.

The chain carries TRBV30 and TRBJ2-6, with D possibly matching TRBD2 (6 bases). CDR1 and CDR2 from the germline V gene are GTSNPN and SVGIG (reference sequence). This CDR3 is built from 13 residues. Trimming cost V 8 bases and J 0 bases, with 8 bases left between them. The CDR3 protein is CAGGTSGANVLTF. Written as DNA, the CDR3 is TGTGCCGGAGGGACCTCTGGGGCCAACGTCCTGACTTTC.

The chain is built from TRBV5-4 and TRBJ2-3, with 11 nucleotides matching TRBD2. This CDR3 comprises 16 residues. V lost 4 bases to trimming and J lost 4 bases; unmatched junction nucleotides: 8. CDR1 SGHNT and CDR2 YYREEE come from the germline V gene (reference sequence). The CDR3 region is CASSEGLAEGADTQYF. The CDR3, as DNA: TGTGCCAGCAGCGAGGGACTAGCGGAGGGGGCAGATACGCAGTATTTT.

The chain is built from TRBV6-5 and TRBJ2-7, with unresolved D. The CDR3 totals 12 residues. Germline V gene lookup returns CDR1 MNHEY and CDR2 SVGAGI. With 6 bases removed from V and 4 bases from J, the gap between germline ends came to 10 bases. The CDR3 is CASSRVGYEQYF. The DNA of the CDR3 is TGTGCCAGCAGCCGGGTCGGTTACGAGCAGTACTTC.

This clone showed up just once. The chain uses TRBV9 and TRBJ2-7, with 9 bases identical to TRBD1. V shed 3 bases and J 3 bases; nucleotides not matched to a gene: 7. This CDR3 comprises 15 residues. Germline V lookup: CDR1 SGDLS, CDR2 YYNGEE. DNA for the CDR3: TGTGCCAGCAGCGACGGACAGGGGTCTTACTACGAGCAGTACTTC. Its protein product is CASSDGQGSYYEQYF.

The sample holds a few counts of this clone. This rearrangement joins TRBV19 to TRBJ1-2; unclear D gene. Trimming took 6 bases from V and 1 from J, leaving 6 bases between them. The germline gives CDR1 LNHDA, CDR2 SQIVND (reference sequence). The CDR3 is 12 residues long. The CDR3 nucleotides are TGTGCCAGTAGCGAGGGTAACTATGGCTACACCTTC. It is translated as CASSEGNYGYTF.

The DNA of the CDR3 is TGTGCCAGTAGTATTATTGGGCCCAGCGGGGAGCTGTTTTTT. Protein: CASSIIGPSGELFF. V and J are TRBV19 and TRBJ2-2; D is ambiguous. Per the germline V gene, CDR1 is LNHDA and CDR2 is SQIVND (reference sequence). Trimming removed 3 bases from V and 7 bases from J, with 12 bases in between. CDR3 length: 14 residues.

J is TRBJ2-7 and V is TRBV5-4, with a possible D match to TRBD1 (5 bases). CDR1 and CDR2 from the germline V gene are SGHNT and YYREEE (reference sequence). Trimming removed 4 bases at V and 2 bases at J, with 13 bases between. The length of the CDR3 is 14 residues. The CDR3 nucleotides read TGTGCCAGCAGCACCGACAGAGAAGCCTACGAGCAGTACTTC. Its protein product is CASSTDREAYEQYF.

The chain carries TRBV24-1 and TRBJ2-3, with D tentatively TRBD2 (7 bases). The germline V gene encodes CDR1 KGHDR and CDR2 SFDVKD. The CDR3 runs to 15 residues. With 9 bases removed from V and 3 bases from J, the gap between germline ends came to 18 bases. This CDR3 reads CATRTGRAGTDTQYF. Written as DNA, the CDR3 is TGTGCCACCCGCACAGGGAGGGCTGGGACAGATACGCAGTATTTT.

V is TRBV28 and J is TRBJ2-7; 9 bases align to TRBD1. J was trimmed by 7 bases and V by 2 bases; bases with no gene match: 6. CDR1 MDHEN and CDR2 SYDVKM come from the germline V gene. The CDR3 totals 14 residues. Here the CDR3 DNA reads TGTGCCAGCAGTTTAGTAGGGACAGGGCGGGAGCAGTACTTC. The encoded protein is CASSLVGTGREQYF.

V gene TRBV6-9 combines with J gene TRBJ2-1; no firm D call. The V gene's germline CDR1 is MNHGY and CDR2 SVAAGI. The length of the CDR3 is 13 residues. V lost 7 bases and J 5 bases, leaving 12 bases between the germline ends. CDR3 DNA sequence: TGTGCCAGCAAGTCCACACACGACAATGAGCAGTTCTTC. Its translation: CASKSTHDNEQFF.

V usage is TRBV5-1 and J usage is TRBJ2-2; 9 bases fit TRBD1. V shed 2 bases, J shed 4 bases, and the junction held 15 bases outside the gene matches. Germline CDR1 is SGHRS and CDR2 is YFSETQ. The CDR3 is made up of 19 amino acids. The CDR3 DNA follows: TGCGCCAGCAGCTTACCTGTCCATCCGGGACAGGGAAGCACCGGGGAGCTGTTTTTT. As protein: CASSLPVHPGQGSTGELFF.

This clone has more than one count but fewer than ten. This chain joins TRBV27 and TRBJ1-3; D is possibly TRBD1 (5 bases). The ends were cut back, 8 bases at V and 1 base at J, with 15 bases in the middle. The CDR3 has 15 residues. CDR1 is MNHEY, CDR2 SMNVEV, per germline (reference sequence). The CDR3 reads CASSGAGRSGNTIYF. The CDR3 nucleotides are TGTGCCAGCTCCGGGGCGGGGAGGTCTGGAAACACCATATATTTT.

The rearrangement joins TRBV20-1 to TRBJ2-7, with D maybe TRBD1 (6 bases). Deletions cut 6 bases from V and 5 bases from J, with 11 bases between. The CDR3 has 11 residues. Germline V lookup: CDR1 DFQATT, CDR2 SNEGSKA (reference sequence). In nucleotides, the CDR3 is TGCAGTGCGGCACAGGGTGACGAGCAGTACTTC. Amino acid sequence: CSAAQGDEQYF.

V usage is TRBV5-6 and J usage is TRBJ2-7; TRBD2 agrees at 12 bases. CDR1 SGHDT and CDR2 YYEEEE come from the germline V gene. The J segment lost 6 bases and the V segment lost 2 bases, leaving 6 bases of the junction unmatched. The CDR3 is made up of 15 amino acids. The CDR3: CASSFLAGGLVEQYF. CDR3 DNA: TGTGCCAGCAGCTTTCTAGCGGGAGGGTTAGTCGAGCAGTACTTC.

In this sample, this clone turned up a few times. This rearrangement joins TRBV19 to TRBJ1-3; a weak D match, TRBD1 (6 bases). This CDR3 is 16 amino acids long. The germline CDR1 and CDR2 sequences are LNHDA and SQIVND (reference sequence). Trimming removed 6 bases at V and 2 bases at J, with 17 bases between. The CDR3 is CASRRNREGTGNTIYF. CDR3 in DNA: TGTGCCAGTAGAAGGAACAGGGAAGGCACTGGAAACACCATATATTTT. Together with reference TRBV19 and TRBJ1-3, the CDR3 gives the full variable domain: DGGITQSPKYLFRKEGQNVTLSCEQNLNHDAMYWYRQDPGQGLRLIYYSQIVNDFQKGDIAEGYSVSREKKESFPLTVTSAQKNPTAFYLCASRRNREGTGNTIYFGEGSWLTVV.

The J gene is TRBJ2-7, the V gene TRBV19; no reliable D call. Looked up from germline, CDR1 is LNHDA and CDR2 is SQIVND (reference sequence). This CDR3 comprises 13 residues. Between the trimmed V and J ends, which lost 3 bases and 3 bases, there was a span of 9 bases. CDR3 sequence (DNA): TGTGCCAGTAGTATTGGGCCACACTACGAGCAGTACTTC. It specifies CASSIGPHYEQYF.

This chain uses TRBV27 with TRBJ1-1; TRBD1 matches at 8 bases. Germline V gives CDR1 MNHEY, CDR2 SMNVEV (reference sequence). This CDR3 region has 14 residues. After removal of 5 bases from V and 5 bases from J, the junction contained 7 bases not matched to a gene. CDR3 coding DNA: TGTGCCAGCAGTAAGCGACAGGGGAGAACTGAAGCTTTCTTT. This codes for CASSKRQGRTEAFF.

The table lists this clone with a count of one. The chain joins TRBV7-2 to TRBJ1-1, with D hard to call. The CDR3 totals 13 residues. The germline V gene has CDR1 SGHTA and CDR2 FQGNSA. Trimming removed 10 bases at V and 1 base at J, with 13 bases between. CDR3 DNA sequence: TGTGCCACCGAGGACGGGGAGAACACTGAAGCTTTCTTT. Its protein product is CATEDGENTEAFF.